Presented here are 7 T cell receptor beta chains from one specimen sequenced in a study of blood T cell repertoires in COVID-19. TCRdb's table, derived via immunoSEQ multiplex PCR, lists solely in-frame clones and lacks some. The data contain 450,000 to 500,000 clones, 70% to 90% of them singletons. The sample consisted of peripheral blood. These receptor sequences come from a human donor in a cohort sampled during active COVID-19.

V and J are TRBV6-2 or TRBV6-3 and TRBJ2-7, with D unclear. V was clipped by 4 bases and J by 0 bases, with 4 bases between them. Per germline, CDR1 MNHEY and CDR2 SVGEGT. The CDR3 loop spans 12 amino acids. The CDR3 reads CASSLSSYEQYF. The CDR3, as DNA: TGTGCCAGCAGTTTGAGCTCCTACGAGCAGTACTTC.

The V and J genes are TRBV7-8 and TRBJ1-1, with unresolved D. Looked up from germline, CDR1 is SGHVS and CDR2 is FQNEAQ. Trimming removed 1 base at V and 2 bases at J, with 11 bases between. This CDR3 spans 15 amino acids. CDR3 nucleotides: TGTGCCAGCAGCTTAGTAGAGGGCCTCAACACTGAAGCTTTCTTT. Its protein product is CASSLVEGLNTEAFF.

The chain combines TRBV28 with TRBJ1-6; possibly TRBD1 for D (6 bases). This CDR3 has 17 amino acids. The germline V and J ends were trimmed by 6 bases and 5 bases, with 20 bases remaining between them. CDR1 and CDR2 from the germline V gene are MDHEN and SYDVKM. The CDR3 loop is CASSRYAGALDNSPLHF. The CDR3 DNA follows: TGTGCCAGCAGCCGATACGCAGGGGCGCTTGATAATTCACCCCTCCACTTT.

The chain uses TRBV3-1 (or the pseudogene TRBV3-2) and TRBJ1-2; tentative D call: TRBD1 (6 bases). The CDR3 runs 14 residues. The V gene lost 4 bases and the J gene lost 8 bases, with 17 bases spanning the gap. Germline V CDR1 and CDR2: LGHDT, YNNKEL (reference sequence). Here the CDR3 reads CASSPVDRLGGYTF. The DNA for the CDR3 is TGTGCCAGCAGCCCCGTAGACAGGCTTGGGGGCTACACCTTC.

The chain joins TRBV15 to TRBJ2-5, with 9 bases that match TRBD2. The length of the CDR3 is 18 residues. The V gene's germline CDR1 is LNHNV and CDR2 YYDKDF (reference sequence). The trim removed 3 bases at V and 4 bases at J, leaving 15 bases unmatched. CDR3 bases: TGTGCCACCAGCAGTGGAACTAGCGGGTCCATTGGGGGAGAGACCCAGTACTTC. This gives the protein CATSSGTSGSIGGETQYF.

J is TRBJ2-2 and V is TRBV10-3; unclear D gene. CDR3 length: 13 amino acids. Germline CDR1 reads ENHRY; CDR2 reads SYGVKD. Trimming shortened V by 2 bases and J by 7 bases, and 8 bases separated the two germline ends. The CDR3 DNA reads TGTGCCATCAGTGAGAACATCGACGGGGAGCTGTTTTTT. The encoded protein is CAISENIDGELFF.

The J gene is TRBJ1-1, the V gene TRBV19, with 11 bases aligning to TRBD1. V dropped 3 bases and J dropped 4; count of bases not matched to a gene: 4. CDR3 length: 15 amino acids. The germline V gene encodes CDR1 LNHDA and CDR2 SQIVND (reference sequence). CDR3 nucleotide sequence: TGTGCCAGTAGTATTATCGGGACAGGGGGCACTGAAGCTTTCTTT. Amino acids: CASSIIGTGGTEAFF. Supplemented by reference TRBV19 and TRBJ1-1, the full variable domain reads DGGITQSPKYLFRKEGQNVTLSCEQNLNHDAMYWYRQDPGQGLRLIYYSQIVNDFQKGDIAEGYSVSREKKESFPLTVTSAQKNPTAFYLCASSIIGTGGTEAFFGQGTRLTVV.